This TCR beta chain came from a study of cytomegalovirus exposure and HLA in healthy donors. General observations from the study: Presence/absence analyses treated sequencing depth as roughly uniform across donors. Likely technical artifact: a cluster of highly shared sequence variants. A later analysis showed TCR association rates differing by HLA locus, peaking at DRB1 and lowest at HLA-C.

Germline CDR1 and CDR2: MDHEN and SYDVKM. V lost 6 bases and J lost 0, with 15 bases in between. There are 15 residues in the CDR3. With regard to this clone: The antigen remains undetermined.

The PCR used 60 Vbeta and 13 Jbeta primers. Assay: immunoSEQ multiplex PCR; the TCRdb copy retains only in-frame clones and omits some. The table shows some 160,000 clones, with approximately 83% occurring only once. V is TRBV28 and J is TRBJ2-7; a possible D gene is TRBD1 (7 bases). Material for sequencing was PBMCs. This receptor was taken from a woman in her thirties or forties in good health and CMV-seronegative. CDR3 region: CASRGGQLISYEQYF. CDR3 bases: TGTGCCAGCAGGGGGGGACAGTTGATCTCCTACGAGCAGTACTTC. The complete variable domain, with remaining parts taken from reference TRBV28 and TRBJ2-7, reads DVKVTQSSRYLVKRTGEKVFLECVQDMDHENMFWYRQDPGLGLRLIYFSYDVKMKEKGDIPEGYSVSREKKERFSLILESASTNQTSMYLCASRGGQLISYEQYFGPGTRLTVT.